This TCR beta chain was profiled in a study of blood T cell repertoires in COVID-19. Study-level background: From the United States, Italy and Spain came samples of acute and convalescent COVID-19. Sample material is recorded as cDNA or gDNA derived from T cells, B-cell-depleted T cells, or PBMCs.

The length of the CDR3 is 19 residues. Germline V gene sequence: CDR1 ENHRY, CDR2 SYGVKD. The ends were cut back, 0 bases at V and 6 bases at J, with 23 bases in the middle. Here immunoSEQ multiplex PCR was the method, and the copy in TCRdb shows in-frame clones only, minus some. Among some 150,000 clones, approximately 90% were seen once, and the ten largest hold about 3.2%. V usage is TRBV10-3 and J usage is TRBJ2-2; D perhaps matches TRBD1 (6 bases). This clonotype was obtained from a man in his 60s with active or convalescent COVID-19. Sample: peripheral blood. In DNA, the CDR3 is TGTGCCATCAGTGAGTCTATGGCAGCCCCAGGGGCACCCGCCGGGGAGCTGTTTTTT. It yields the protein CAISESMAAPGAPAGELFF.